This TCR beta chain was recorded in a study of human T cells and chemical hapten exposure. A single record per CDR3 protein comes from TCRdb applying MiXCR to the RACE reads. The sample includes roughly 38,000 distinct CDR3 sequences, 7.6% of them seen just once. This clonotype showed up many times. This sample's time point: pre-sensitization, week 0. Treatment of the sample: therapeutic diphenylcyclopropenone sensitization with weekly scalp DPC. This CDR3 has 14 amino acids. CDR1 SGHNT and CDR2 YENEEA come from the germline V gene. The J segment lost 5 bases and the V segment lost 1 base, leaving 5 bases of the junction unmatched.

The chain couples TRBV11-3 to TRBJ2-7, with 7 bases lining up with TRBD2. This sample comprised whole blood, obtained in connection with sensitization to the hapten diphenylcyclopropenone (DPC). The sequence was obtained from a woman in her fifties or sixties with alopecia areata. Some clones in this sample may be carry-over from other donors' samples. Written as DNA, the CDR3 is TGTGCCAGCAGCTTAGGCGGGAGCCCCCACGAGCAGTACTTC. As protein: CASSLGGSPHEQYF.